The 19 T cell receptor beta chains below come from one sample, sequenced in a study of breast tumors, draining lymph nodes, adjacent tissues. TCRdb ran MiXCR on the multiplex PCR reads and lists one entry per CDR3 protein. The profile shows about 100,000 distinct CDR3 sequences, 21% of them singletons. Axillary draining lymph nodes of breast cancer patients supplied the node samples. The specimen sequenced was axillary lymph node tissue. The receptors originated from a female donor with breast cancer. Some clones in this sample may be carry-over from other donors' samples.

A note on this clonotype: This may come from a read error, since a much larger clone is one base off. The DNA of the CDR3 is TGTGCCAGCAGCTTTGGGGTTATGGGTGAAAAACTGCTTTTT. It is translated as CASSFGVMGEKLLF. The chain links TRBV7-9 to TRBJ1-4, with D uncertain. Looked up from germline, CDR1 is SEHNR and CDR2 is FQNEAQ (reference sequence). This CDR3 has 14 amino acids.

This clonotype came up many times. The chain uses TRBV19 and TRBJ1-4, with unresolved D. Germline assignment: CDR1 LNHDA and CDR2 SQIVND (reference sequence). CDR3 length equals 14 residues. V was pared by 5 bases and J by 0 bases, with 7 bases between. Here the CDR3 DNA reads TGTGCCAGTAGTGAGCTTGCAACTAATGAAAAACTGTTTTTT. Its protein is CASSELATNEKLFF.

This clonotype was observed many times. The chain combines TRBV7-9 with TRBJ2-1; 9 bases agree with TRBD2. Germline lookup yields CDR1 SEHNR and CDR2 FQNEAQ (reference sequence). Trimming at V came to 1 base and at J to 7 bases, leaving 5 bases not matched to a gene. CDR3 length equals 15 residues. The CDR3: CASSLGSSGSNEQFF. The CDR3 DNA reads as TGTGCCAGCAGCTTAGGTAGTAGCGGGAGTAATGAGCAGTTCTTC.

The table lists this clonotype with many counts. The rearrangement uses TRBV7-9 and TRBJ2-3; D not certain. The CDR3 covers 12 residues. Germline V gene data show CDR1 as SEHNR and CDR2 as FQNEAQ (reference sequence). Trimming took 2 bases from V and 8 from J, leaving 8 bases between them. The CDR3 here is CASSLSAGTQYF. As DNA, the CDR3 is TGTGCCAGCAGCTTATCGGCCGGTACGCAGTATTTT.

This clonotype occurred many times. The rearrangement links TRBV5-1 to TRBJ1-2, with 8 nucleotides matching TRBD1. CDR3 size: 21 residues. With 1 base clipped from V and 0 bases from J, the junction kept 20 bases outside the gene matches. Germline values: CDR1 SGHRS, CDR2 YFSETQ. The DNA of the CDR3 is TGCGCCAGCAGCTTGCGGGATACAGGGGGGCGAGGAGCGACTACTAACTATGGCTACACCTTC. This codes for CASSLRDTGGRGATTNYGYTF.

This clonotype has ten or more counts. J is TRBJ1-2 and V is TRBV5-1, with 9 bases lining up with TRBD1. The germline CDR1 and CDR2 sequences are SGHRS and YFSETQ. The CDR3 runs to 14 residues. V shed 0 bases and J 7 bases; nucleotides not matched to a gene: 4. CDR3 DNA sequence: TGCGCCAGCAGCTTGGGAGGGACAGGGAGTGGCTACACCTTC. The encoded protein is CASSLGGTGSGYTF.

This clonotype was seen ten or more times. The rearrangement links TRBV7-9 to TRBJ2-5; D unresolved. Germline values: CDR1 SEHNR, CDR2 FQNEAQ (reference sequence). V was cut by 4 bases and J by 0 bases, with 15 bases left in between. The CDR3 is 16 residues long. The CDR3 sequence: CASSSPLQGYQETQYF. In DNA, the CDR3 is TGTGCCAGCAGCTCCCCTCTCCAAGGGTACCAAGAGACCCAGTACTTC.

A remark on this clonotype: An end of the junction does not agree with germline; a read error may underlie this. The DNA for the CDR3 is TGTGCCAGCAGCCCAGTCTCCTCCGTGGCACACAATGTGCAGTTCTTC. It translates to CASSPVSSVAHNVQFF. The V and J genes are TRBV7-6 and TRBJ2-1; D remains unclear. CDR1 and CDR2 from the germline V gene are SGHVS and FNYEAQ. The CDR3 has 16 amino acids.

This clonotype was counted a few times. CDR3 bases: TGTGCCAGCTCACGATCCGGGTCCCCCTATAATTCACCCCTCCACTTT. Translated: CASSRSGSPYNSPLHF. V gene TRBV18 combines with J gene TRBJ1-6; D gene uncertain. V was clipped by 4 bases and J by 2 bases, with 12 bases between them. Looked up from germline, CDR1 is KGHSH and CDR2 is LQKENI. The CDR3 sequence is 16 residues long.

Worth noting for this clonotype: This clone may be a read error of a much larger clone one base away. This rearrangement joins TRBV5-1 to TRBJ2-5; TRBD2 matches at 7 bases. This CDR3 region has 14 residues. Germline CDR1 and CDR2: SGHRS and YFSETQ. The CDR3 DNA sequence: TGTGCCAGCGGCTTGGTCGGGGAGGGAGAGACCCAGTACTTC. It is translated as CASGLVGEGETQYF. Looking up the rest from reference TRBV5-1 and TRBJ2-5 gives the full variable domain: KAGVTQTPRYLIKTRGQQVTLSCSPISGHRSVSWYQQTPGQGLQFLFEYFSETQRNKGNFPGRFSGRQFSNSRSEMNVSTLELGDSALYLCASGLVGEGETQYFGPGTRLLVL.

This clonotype was picked up many times. The chain recombines TRBV6-4 with TRBJ1-4; maybe TRBD1 (5 bases). V gave up 5 bases and J gave up 8 bases, with 12 bases separating them. Germline-derived CDR1 and CDR2 are MRHNA and SNTAGT. The CDR3 sequence is 13 residues long. The CDR3 region is CASSISRGEKLFF. DNA of the CDR3: TGTGCCAGCAGTATCTCTCGGGGGGAAAAACTGTTTTTT.

This clonotype has at least ten counts. J is TRBJ2-2 and V is TRBV2; no reliable D call. CDR1 and CDR2 (germline): SNHLY, FYNNEI. The CDR3 spans 12 residues. V dropped 6 bases and J dropped 6 bases, with 8 bases sitting between them. The CDR3 coding sequence is TGTGCCAGCAGATGGGAATCCGGGGAGCTGTTTTTT. This translates into CASRWESGELFF.

Notes on this clonotype: A much larger clone sits a single nucleotide away, making a read error possible. V is TRBV6-1 and J is TRBJ1-4; unclear D gene. CDR1 is MNHNS, CDR2 SASEGT, per germline. This CDR3 has 14 residues. The V end was cut by 0 bases, the J end by 10 bases, with 12 bases between. Written as DNA, the CDR3 is TGTGCCAGCAGTGAAGCGATGGCAGGTGGAAAACTGTTTTTT. Its translation is CASSEAMAGGKLFF.

This clonotype has a count of ten or more. V is TRBV5-5 and J is TRBJ1-6; no clear D. The CDR3 is made up of 14 amino acids. Germline lookup yields CDR1 SGHKS and CDR2 YYEKEE (reference sequence). The germline V and J ends were trimmed by 2 bases and 4 bases, with 7 bases remaining between them. CDR3 DNA: TGTGCCAGCAGCTTTTTAAGGTATAATTCACCCCTCCACTTT. Its translation is CASSFLRYNSPLHF.

This clonotype has just a few counts. One junction end disagrees with the germline gene, perhaps due to a read error. The rearrangement joins TRBV7-3 to TRBJ1-6; D is unresolved. From germline, CDR1 is SGHTA and CDR2 FQGTGA. This CDR3 has 14 residues. The CDR3 spells CASSQGGVDSPLHF. DNA of the CDR3: TGCGCCAGCAGCCAAGGTGGGGTAGATTCACCCCTCCACTTT.

This clonotype has a count of ten or more. The V and J genes are TRBV6-2 or TRBV6-3 and TRBJ1-6; 8 nucleotides line up with TRBD1. Unmatched junction bases numbered 0, after V lost 1 base and J lost 7 bases. The CDR3 length is 14 residues. From germline, CDR1 is MNHEY and CDR2 SVGEGT. This chain's CDR3 is CASSYWTGNSPLHF. CDR3 DNA: TGTGCCAGCAGTTACTGGACAGGGAATTCACCCCTCCACTTT.

The V and J genes are TRBV5-1 and TRBJ2-4; 9 positions match TRBD1. From germline, CDR1 is SGHRS and CDR2 YFSETQ. Trimming cost V 4 bases and J 0 bases; bases outside gene matches: 8. This CDR3 has 17 amino acids. This CDR3 reads CASSVTGTGLAKNIQYF. The CDR3 DNA follows: TGCGCCAGCAGCGTAACCGGGACAGGGCTAGCCAAAAACATTCAGTACTTC.

This chain's CDR3 is CASSLEFGGGENSYEQYF. CDR3 nucleotide sequence: TGTGCCAGCAGCTTAGAGTTTGGCGGGGGGGAGAACTCCTACGAGCAGTACTTC. The V gene is TRBV11-2, the J gene TRBJ2-7; TRBD2 agrees at 9 bases. Germline lookup yields CDR1 SGHAT and CDR2 FQNNGV. CDR3 length: 18 amino acids. V shed 0 bases and J 0 bases; nucleotides not matched to a gene: 9.

The J gene is TRBJ2-5, the V gene TRBV27; tentative D call: TRBD2 (5 bases). This CDR3 has 13 amino acids. Trimming stripped 3 bases from V and 6 bases from J, with 11 bases between. CDR1 is MNHEY and CDR2 is SMNVEV in the germline V gene (reference sequence). The CDR3 bases are TGTGCCAGCAGTTTCGGTCTCGGGAAGACCCAGTACTTC. As protein: CASSFGLGKTQYF.